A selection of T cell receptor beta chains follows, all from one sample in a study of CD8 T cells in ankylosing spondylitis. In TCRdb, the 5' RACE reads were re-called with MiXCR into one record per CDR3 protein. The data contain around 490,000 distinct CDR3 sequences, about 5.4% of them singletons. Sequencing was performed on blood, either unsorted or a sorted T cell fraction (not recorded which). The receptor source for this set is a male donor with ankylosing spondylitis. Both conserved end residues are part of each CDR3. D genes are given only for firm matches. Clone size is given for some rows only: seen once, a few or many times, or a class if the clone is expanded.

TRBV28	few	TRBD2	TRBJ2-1	TGTGCCAGCAGCGGGGACGGGGAGGGGCGCGAATACAATGAGCAGTTCTTC	CASSGDGEGREYNEQFF
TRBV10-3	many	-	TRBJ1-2	TGTGCCATCAGTGATGGGAGCGGCTACACCTTC	CAISDGSGYTF
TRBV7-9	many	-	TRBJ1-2	TGTGCCAGCAGCTTAGTTGGCATTGAGGGCGGCTACACCTTC	CASSLVGIEGGYTF
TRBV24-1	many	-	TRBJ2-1	TGTGCCACCACAACGGGAGTGTTCAATGAGCAGTTCTTC	CATTTGVFNEQFF
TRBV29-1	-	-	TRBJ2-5	TGCAGCGTTGGAGGGCAGTACCAAGAGACCCAGTACTTC	CSVGGQYQETQYF
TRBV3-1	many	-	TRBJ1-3	TGTGCCAGCAGCCAAGATTGGGCCGTTGGAAACACCATATATTTT	CASSQDWAVGNTIYF
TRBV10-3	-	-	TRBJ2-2	TGTGCCATAACTAGCCTCGCGAACACCGGGGAGCTGTTTTTT	CAITSLANTGELFF
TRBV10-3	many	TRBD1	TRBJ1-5	TGTGCCATCAGTGAGTCGACAGGGTATAGCAATCAGCCCCAGCATTTT	CAISESTGYSNQPQHF
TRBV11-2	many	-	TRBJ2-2	TGTGCCAGCAGCTTACCCCGGTTTGAGCTCGTGGGGAACACCGGGGAGCTGTTTTTT	CASSLPRFELVGNTGELFF
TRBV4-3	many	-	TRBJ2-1	TGCGCCAGCAGCCCTAGAGTTGGGAGCCACCAAGACAATGAGCAGTTCTTC	CASSPRVGSHQDNEQFF
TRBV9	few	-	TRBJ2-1	TGTGCCAGCAGCCTGGGACCCGAAGACAATGAGCAGTTCTTC	CASSLGPEDNEQFF
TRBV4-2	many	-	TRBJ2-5	TGTGCCAGCAGCCATGTCGACCGGACTGAGACCCAGTACTTC	CASSHVDRTETQYF
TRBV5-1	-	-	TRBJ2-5	TGCGCCAGCAGCACCGGACAGCAGGAGACCCAGTACTTC	CASSTGQQETQYF
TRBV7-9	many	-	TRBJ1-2	TGTGCCAGCAGCTCCTATGTTGGAGGCTACACCTTC	CASSSYVGGYTF
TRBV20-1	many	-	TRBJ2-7	TGCAGTGCCCCAATGGGCAACGAGCAGTACTTC	CSAPMGNEQYF
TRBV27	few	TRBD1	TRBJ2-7	TGTGCCAGCAGTCCCAGGGCGGGACAGGTCTACGAGCAGTACTTC	CASSPRAGQVYEQYF
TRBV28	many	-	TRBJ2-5	TGTGCCAGCAGTTCCCCGCGGGGCTCCTCGGGAGAGACCCAGTACTTC	CASSSPRGSSGETQYF
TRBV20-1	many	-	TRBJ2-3	TGCAGTGCCCCGCGAGGGGCTATTGTAGATACGCAGTATTTT	CSAPRGAIVDTQYF
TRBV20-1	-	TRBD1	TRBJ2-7	TGCAGTGCTCCCGGACAGGGGTTCTACGAGCAGTACTTC	CSAPGQGFYEQYF
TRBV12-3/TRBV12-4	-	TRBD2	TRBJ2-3	TGTGCCAGCAGCCTGACTAGCGGGGGCTGGAAACTCACAGATACGCAGTATTTT	CASSLTSGGWKLTDTQYF
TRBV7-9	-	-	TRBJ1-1	TGTGCCAGCAGCTTAAGGGTTTCGAACACTGAAGCTTTCTTT	CASSLRVSNTEAFF
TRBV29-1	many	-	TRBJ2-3	TGCAGCGACGACGGAGAGTACAGGGTTTTTGACACAGATACGCAGTATTTT	CSDDGEYRVFDTDTQYF
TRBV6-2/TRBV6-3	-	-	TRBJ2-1	TGTGCCAGCAGTCCGAGGACAGCAAATGAGCAGTTCTTC	CASSPRTANEQFF
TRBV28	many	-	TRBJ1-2	TGTGCCAGCACTACCTATGCGGGGGACAACTATGGCTACACCTTC	CASTTYAGDNYGYTF
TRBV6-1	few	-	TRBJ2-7	TGTGCCAGCAGTCCTGAAGTCCTCTCCTACGAGCAGTACTTC	CASSPEVLSYEQYF
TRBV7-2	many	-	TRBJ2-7	TGTGCCAGCAGCTTAGGCGGAGGTGTGTCCGAGCAGTACTTC	CASSLGGGVSEQYF
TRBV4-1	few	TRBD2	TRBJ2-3	TGCGCCAGCAGCCTCTTCGCGGCTAGCGGATTCACAGATACGCAGTATTTT	CASSLFAASGFTDTQYF
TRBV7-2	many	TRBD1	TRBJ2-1	TGTGCCAGCAGCCAAGACAGGGGGAACTACAATGAGCAGTTCTTC	CASSQDRGNYNEQFF
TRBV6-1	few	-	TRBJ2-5	TGTGCCAGCCGGGGTCGCGCACCCGAAGAGACCCAGTACTTC	CASRGRAPEETQYF
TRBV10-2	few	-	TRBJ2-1	TGCGCCAGCAGGGGGGACGACTATATCTCCTACAATGAGCAGTTCTTC	CASRGDDYISYNEQFF
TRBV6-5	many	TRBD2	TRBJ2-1	TGTGCCAGCTTAGCGGGGGCCAAGCAGTTCTTC	CASLAGAKQFF
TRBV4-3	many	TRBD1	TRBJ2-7	TGCGCCAGCAGCCAAGAACTAAGTCGAGGGACAGGGGTCTACGAGCAGTACTTC	CASSQELSRGTGVYEQYF
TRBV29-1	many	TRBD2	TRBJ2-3	TGCAGCGTTGCCTGGGGGGGACCCAAGGGACATACGCAGTATTTT	CSVAWGGPKGHTQYF
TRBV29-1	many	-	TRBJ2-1	TGCAGCGTTGGGTTTCAAAGTAACTATGAGCAGTTCTTC	CSVGFQSNYEQFF
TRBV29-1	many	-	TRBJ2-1	TGCAGCGTTGGGGACGCCTCAGTCACTGAGCAGTTCTTC	CSVGDASVTEQFF
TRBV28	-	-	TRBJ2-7	TGTGCCAGCAGTACCTCCGCGGAAGCTAGCTCCTACGAGCAGTACTTC	CASSTSAEASSYEQYF
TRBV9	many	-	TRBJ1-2	TGTGCCAGCAGCTCGCCTACAGTGGGGGCGCCGGGGGGCTACACCTTC	CASSSPTVGAPGGYTF
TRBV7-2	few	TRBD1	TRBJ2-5	TGTGCCAGCAGCCGCCGGACAGGGGGCTCGGAGACCCAGTACTTC	CASSRRTGGSETQYF
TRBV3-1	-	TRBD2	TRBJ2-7	TGTGCCAGCAGCCCCTGGGGCGGGGGGGCCTCCTACGAGCAGTACTTC	CASSPWGGGASYEQYF
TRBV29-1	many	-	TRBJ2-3	TGCAGCGTTGGACGGGGGGCAAGTAGCGCAGATACGCAGTATTTT	CSVGRGASSADTQYF
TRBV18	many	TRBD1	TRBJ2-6	TGTGCCAGCTCACCACTCTCAATTCAACAGGGGTGGGCCAACGTCCTGACTTTC	CASSPLSIQQGWANVLTF
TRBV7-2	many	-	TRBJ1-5	TGTGCCAGCAGCTTAGCTGGGACGGGTCATCAGCCCCAGCATTTT	CASSLAGTGHQPQHF
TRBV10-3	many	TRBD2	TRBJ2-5	TGTGCCATCAGTGATAGTAGGCGGGGGGAAGAGACCCAGTACTTC	CAISDSRRGEETQYF
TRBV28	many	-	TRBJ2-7	TGTGCCAGCAGTACAGGAGCAACCTACGAGCAGTACTTC	CASSTGATYEQYF
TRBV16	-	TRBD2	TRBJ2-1	TGTGCCAGCAGCCCCGCGGGAGGGAGTAGGATCTTC	CASSPAGGSRIF
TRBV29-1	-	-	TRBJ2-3	TGCAGCGTAGCCAGGGGGCGCGGGGGTGCATATACGCAGTATTTT	CSVARGRGGAYTQYF
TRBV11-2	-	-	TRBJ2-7	TGTGCCAGCAGCTACCTCGGGGTATGGATAGACGAGCAGTACTTC	CASSYLGVWIDEQYF
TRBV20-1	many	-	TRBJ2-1	TGCAGTGCTAGGCGGGGATCCTACAATGAGCAGTTCTTC	CSARRGSYNEQFF
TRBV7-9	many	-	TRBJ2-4	TGTGCCAGCAGCTTTTCGGGGTTAGCCAAAAACATTCAGTACTTC	CASSFSGLAKNIQYF
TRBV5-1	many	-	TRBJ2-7	TGCGCCAGCAGCCCCGAAGGGTTAAGGCAGTACTTC	CASSPEGLRQYF
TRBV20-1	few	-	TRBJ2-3	TGCAGTGCTAGAGTACCATCCGGAGATACGCAGTATTTT	CSARVPSGDTQYF
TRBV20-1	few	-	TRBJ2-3	TGCAGTGCTAGACCTGGGACTTTCACAGATACGCAGTATTTT	CSARPGTFTDTQYF
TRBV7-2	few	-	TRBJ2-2	TGTGCCAGCACCCCGGCCGGGACCCTAAAAGGCGCCGGGGAGCTGTTTTTT	CASTPAGTLKGAGELFF
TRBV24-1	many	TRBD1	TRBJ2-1	TGTGCCACCAGTGATGAGACAGGGAGCTTTTTTAATGAGCAGTTCTTC	CATSDETGSFFNEQFF